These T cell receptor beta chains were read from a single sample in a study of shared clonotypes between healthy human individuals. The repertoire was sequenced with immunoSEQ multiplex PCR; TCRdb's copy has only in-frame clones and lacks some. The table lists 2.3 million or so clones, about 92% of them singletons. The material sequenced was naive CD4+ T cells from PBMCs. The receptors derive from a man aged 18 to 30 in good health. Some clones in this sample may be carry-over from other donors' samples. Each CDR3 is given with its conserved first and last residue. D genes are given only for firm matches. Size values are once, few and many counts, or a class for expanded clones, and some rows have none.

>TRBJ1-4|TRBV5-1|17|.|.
TGCGCCAGCAGCTTGATCCGGGCAGGGGTAAAGGATGAAAAACTGTTTTTT
CASSLIRAGVKDEKLFF
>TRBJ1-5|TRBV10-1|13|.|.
TGCGCCAGCAGTGACTCCCTTTATGGGCCCCAGCATTTT
CASSDSLYGPQHF
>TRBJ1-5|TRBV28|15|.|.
TGTGCCAGCAGCCCGTCCCCGGGGTCTAATCAGCCCCAGCATTTT
CASSPSPGSNQPQHF
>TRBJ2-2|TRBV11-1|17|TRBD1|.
TGTGCCAGCAGCCCAATCCACAGGGGAACGAACACCGGGGAGCTGTTTTTT
CASSPIHRGTNTGELFF
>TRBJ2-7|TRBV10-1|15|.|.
TGCGCCAGCAGTGAGTCGAAACGTTGTCCCCTCGAGCAGTACTTC
CASSESKRCPLEQYF
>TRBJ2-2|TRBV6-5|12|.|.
TGTGCCAGCAGCCAGGGAACCGGGGAGCTGTTTTTT
CASSQGTGELFF
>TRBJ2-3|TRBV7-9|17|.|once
TGTGCCAGCAGTCCACTCCGTGGGGGTATTAACACAGATACGCAGTATTTT
CASSPLRGGINTDTQYF
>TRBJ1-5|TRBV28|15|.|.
TGTGCCAGCAGTCGTCAAGGACAGCCAAATCAGCCCCAGCATTTT
CASSRQGQPNQPQHF
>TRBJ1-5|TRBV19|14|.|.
TGTGCCAGTAGTCATCCCCCCTGGGGTCAGCCCCAGCATTTT
CASSHPPWGQPQHF
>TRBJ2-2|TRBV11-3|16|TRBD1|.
TGTGCCAGCAGTACCCCGGGACAGGGGAACACCGGGGAGCTGTTTTTT
CASSTPGQGNTGELFF
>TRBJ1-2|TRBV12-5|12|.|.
TGTGCTAGTGGTTCCCGGCGCAATGGCTACACCTTC
CASGSRRNGYTF
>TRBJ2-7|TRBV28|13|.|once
TGTGCCAGCAGTTTGAGGCAATCCTACGAGCAGTACTTC
CASSLRQSYEQYF
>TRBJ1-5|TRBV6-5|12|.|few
TGTGCCGTCGGCCGGCCCAATCAGCCCCAGCATTTT
CAVGRPNQPQHF
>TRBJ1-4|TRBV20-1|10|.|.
TGCAGTGCCAAAAGAGAAAAACTGTTTTTT
CSAKREKLFF
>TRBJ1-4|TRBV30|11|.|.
TGTGCCTGGAGTAATTGGGAAAAACTGTTTTTT
CAWSNWEKLFF
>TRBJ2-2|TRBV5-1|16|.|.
TGCGCCAGCAGCCCAGATCTTAACTTGGGGACCGGGGAGCTGTTTTTT
CASSPDLNLGTGELFF
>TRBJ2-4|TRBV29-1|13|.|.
TGCAGCGTTGTGGGCGGGGAAAAAAACATTCAGTACTTC
CSVVGGEKNIQYF
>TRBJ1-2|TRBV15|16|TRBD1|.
TGTGCCACCAGCAGAGAACGGGGACAGGCCGACTATGGCTACACCTTC
CATSRERGQADYGYTF
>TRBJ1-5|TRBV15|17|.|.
TGTGCCACCAGCGGATTCCTGGGGGGCTCTGGCAATCAGCCCCAGCATTTT
CATSGFLGGSGNQPQHF
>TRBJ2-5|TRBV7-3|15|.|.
TGTGCCAGCAGCCTTACGGGGGCTTGGACAGAGACCCAGTACTTC
CASSLTGAWTETQYF
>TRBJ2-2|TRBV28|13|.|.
TGTGCCAGCAGTTTTATAGCCCCCGGGGAGCTGTTTTTT
CASSFIAPGELFF
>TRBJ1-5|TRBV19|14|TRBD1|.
TGTGCCAGTACACGGGACAGGGGGAATCAGCCCCAGCATTTT
CASTRDRGNQPQHF
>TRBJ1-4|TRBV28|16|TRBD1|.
TGTGCCAGCAGTTTGGCCGGGACAGCAAGTAATGAAAAACTGTTTTTT
CASSLAGTASNEKLFF
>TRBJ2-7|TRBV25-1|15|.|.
TGTGCCAGCAGTGAGGGACCCCAAGAGGGCTACGAGCAGTACTTC
CASSEGPQEGYEQYF
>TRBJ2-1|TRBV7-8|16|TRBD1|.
TGTGCCAGCAGCTTAGCGGGGACAGGGGTGCATTCGGAGCAGTTCTTC
CASSLAGTGVHSEQFF
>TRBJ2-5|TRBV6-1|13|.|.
TGTGCCAGTAGCGGACTGAGCGGAGAGACCCAGTACTTC
CASSGLSGETQYF
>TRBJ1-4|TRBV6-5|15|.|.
TGTGCCAGCAGTTACTCGACCGGGGGGAATGAAAAACTGTTTTTT
CASSYSTGGNEKLFF
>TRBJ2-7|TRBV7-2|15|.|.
TGTGCCAGCAGCTTTGGGACTTTCGTAACCTACGAGCAGTACTTC
CASSFGTFVTYEQYF
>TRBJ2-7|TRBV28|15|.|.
TGTGCCAGCATCCCCCAAGAAGTTTCCTCCTACGAGCAGTACTTC
CASIPQEVSSYEQYF
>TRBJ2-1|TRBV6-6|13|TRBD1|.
TGTGCCAGCAGTTACGACAGGGCCAATGAGCAGTTCTTC
CASSYDRANEQFF
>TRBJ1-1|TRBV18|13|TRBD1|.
TGTGCCAGCTCGAGGGGGCGAGACACTGAAGCTTTCTTT
CASSRGRDTEAFF